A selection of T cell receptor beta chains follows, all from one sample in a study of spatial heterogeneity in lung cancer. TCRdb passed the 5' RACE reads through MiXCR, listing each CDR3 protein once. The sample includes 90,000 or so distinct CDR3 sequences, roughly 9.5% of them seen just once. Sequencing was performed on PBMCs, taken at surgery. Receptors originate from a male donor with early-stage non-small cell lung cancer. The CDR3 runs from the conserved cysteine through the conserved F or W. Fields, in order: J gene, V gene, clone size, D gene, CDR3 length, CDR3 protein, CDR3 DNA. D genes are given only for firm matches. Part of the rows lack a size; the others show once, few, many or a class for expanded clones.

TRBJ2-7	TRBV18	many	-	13	CASSPAGYFEQYF	TGTGCCAGCTCACCAGCTGGGTATTTCGAGCAGTACTTC
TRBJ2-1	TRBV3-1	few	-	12	CASSQAATEQFF	TGTGCCAGCAGCCAGGCGGCAACCGAGCAGTTCTTC
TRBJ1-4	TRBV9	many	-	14	CASSTGTFNEKLFF	TGTGCCAGCAGCACCGGGACCTTTAATGAAAAACTGTTTTTT
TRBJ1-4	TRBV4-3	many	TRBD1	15	CASSASTGRYEKLFF	TGCGCCAGCAGCGCGTCGACAGGGCGGTATGAAAAACTGTTTTTT
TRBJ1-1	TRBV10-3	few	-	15	CAISKSSGGGTEAFF	TGTGCCATCAGTAAATCCTCGGGGGGAGGAACTGAAGCTTTCTTT
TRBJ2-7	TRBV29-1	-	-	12	CSVAQGTYEQYF	TGCAGCGTTGCGCAGGGCACCTACGAGCAGTACTTC
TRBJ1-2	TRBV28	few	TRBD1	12	CASSRTGHGYTF	TGTGCCAGCAGTAGGACAGGGCATGGCTACACCTTC
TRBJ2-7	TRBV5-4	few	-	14	CASSFVGRGDEQYF	TGTGCCAGCAGCTTCGTGGGCAGGGGAGACGAGCAGTACTTC
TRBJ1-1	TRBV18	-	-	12	CASSPRTGEAFF	TGTGCCAGCTCACCACGTACCGGAGAAGCTTTCTTT
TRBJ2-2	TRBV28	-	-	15	CASSSDYRGTGELFF	TGTGCCAGCAGTTCCGACTATCGAGGTACCGGGGAGCTGTTTTTT
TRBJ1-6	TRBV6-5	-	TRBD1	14	CASSRDRANSPLHF	TGTGCCAGCAGCCGGGACAGGGCTAATTCACCCCTCCACTTT
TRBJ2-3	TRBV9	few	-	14	CASSVGPRGDTQYF	TGTGCCAGCAGCGTCGGTCCCAGGGGAGATACGCAGTATTTT
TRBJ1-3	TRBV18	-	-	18	CASSPQVGSPVSGNTIYF	TGTGCCAGCTCACCACAGGTCGGGTCCCCAGTCAGTGGAAACACCATATATTTT
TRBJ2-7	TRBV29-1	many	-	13	CSVEVSRVNEQYF	TGCAGCGTTGAAGTCTCCAGGGTTAACGAGCAGTACTTC
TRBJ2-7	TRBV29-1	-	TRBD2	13	CSGAKGSGSEQYF	TGCAGCGGCGCCAAAGGTAGCGGGAGCGAGCAGTACTTC
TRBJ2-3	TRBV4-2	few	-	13	CASSRGAEDTQYF	TGTGCCAGCAGCCGGGGGGCCGAAGATACGCAGTATTTT
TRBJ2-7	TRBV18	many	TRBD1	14	CASSTGDRVYEQYF	TGTGCCAGCTCAACGGGGGACAGGGTCTACGAGCAGTACTTC
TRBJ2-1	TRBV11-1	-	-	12	CASSSGAPGQFF	TGTGCCAGCAGCTCTGGTGCGCCGGGGCAGTTCTTC
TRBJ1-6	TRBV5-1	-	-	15	CASSRDFGTNSPLHF	TGCGCCAGCAGCCGGGACTTCGGAACCAATTCACCCCTCCACTTT
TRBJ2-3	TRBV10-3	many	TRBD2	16	CAISDLLAGVTDTQYF	TGTGCCATCAGTGACCTACTAGCGGGAGTCACAGATACGCAGTATTTT
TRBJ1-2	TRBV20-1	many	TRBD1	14	CSARDPGQDYGYTF	TGCAGTGCTAGAGATCCGGGACAGGACTATGGCTACACCTTC
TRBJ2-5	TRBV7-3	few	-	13	CASSPGTEETQYF	TGTGCCAGCAGCCCAGGGACGGAAGAGACCCAGTACTTC
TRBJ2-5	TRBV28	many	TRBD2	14	CASSRLAGQETQYF	TGTGCCAGCAGTCGTCTAGCGGGCCAAGAGACCCAGTACTTC
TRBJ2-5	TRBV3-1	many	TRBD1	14	CASSHRQGQETQYF	TGTGCCAGCAGCCACCGACAGGGCCAAGAGACCCAGTACTTC
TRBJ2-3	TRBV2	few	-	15	CASDPQGSHTDTQYF	TGTGCCAGCGACCCCCAGGGGAGCCACACAGATACGCAGTATTTT
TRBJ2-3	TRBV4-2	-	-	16	CASSSQGGGSGDTQYF	TGTGCCAGCAGCTCTCAGGGGGGCGGGAGTGGTGATACGCAGTATTTT
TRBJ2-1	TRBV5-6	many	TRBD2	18	CASSSTSGSRPAYNEQFF	TGTGCCAGCAGCTCGACTAGCGGGAGTCGGCCAGCGTACAATGAGCAGTTCTTC
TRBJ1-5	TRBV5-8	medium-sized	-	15	CASSLQGYSNQPQHF	TGTGCCAGCAGCTTGCAGGGCTATAGCAATCAGCCCCAGCATTTT
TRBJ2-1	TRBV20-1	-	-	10	CSATNNEQFF	TGCAGTGCTACCAACAATGAGCAGTTCTTC
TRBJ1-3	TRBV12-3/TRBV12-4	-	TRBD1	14	CASGTGGAGNTIYF	TGTGCCAGCGGAACAGGGGGTGCTGGAAACACCATATATTTT
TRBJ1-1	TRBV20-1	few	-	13	CSARDGRGTEAFF	TGCAGTGCTAGAGATGGAAGGGGGACTGAAGCTTTCTTT
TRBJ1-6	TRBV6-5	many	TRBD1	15	CASSYSRTGKSPLHF	TGTGCCAGCAGTTACTCTAGGACAGGGAAGTCACCCCTCCACTTT
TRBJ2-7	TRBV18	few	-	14	CASSPKRDSYEQYF	TGTGCCAGCTCACCAAAACGGGACTCCTACGAGCAGTACTTC
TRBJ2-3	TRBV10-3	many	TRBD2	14	CALSQGREGLSQYF	TGTGCCTTATCGCAAGGGCGGGAGGGCCTCTCGCAGTATTTT
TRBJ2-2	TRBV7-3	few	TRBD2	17	CASSSVTSGVVTGELFF	TGTGCCAGCAGCTCCGTTACTAGCGGTGTTGTCACCGGGGAGCTGTTTTTT
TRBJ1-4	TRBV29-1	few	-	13	CSVEATGNEKLFF	TGCAGCGTTGAGGCTACAGGGAATGAAAAACTGTTTTTT
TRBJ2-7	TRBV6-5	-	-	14	CASSKDTVSYEQYF	TGTGCCAGCAGTAAGGACACGGTCTCCTACGAGCAGTACTTC
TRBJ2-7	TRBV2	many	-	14	CASSTDQGGYEQYF	TGTGCCAGCAGCACTGACCAGGGGGGCTACGAGCAGTACTTC
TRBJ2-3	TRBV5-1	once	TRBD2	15	CASTLTSGDTDTQYF	TGCGCCAGCACCCTGACTAGCGGGGACACAGATACGCAGTATTTT
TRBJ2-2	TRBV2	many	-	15	CASRLERWSTGELFF	TGTGCCAGCAGACTAGAGAGGTGGAGTACCGGGGAGCTGTTTTTT
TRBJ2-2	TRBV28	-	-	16	CASSLRVVGNTGELFF	TGTGCCAGCAGTTTACGGGTAGTAGGGAACACCGGGGAGCTGTTTTTT
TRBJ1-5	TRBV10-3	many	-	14	CAISAMDGAQPQHF	TGTGCCATCAGTGCGATGGATGGGGCTCAGCCCCAGCATTTT
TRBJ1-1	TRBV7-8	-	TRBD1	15	CASSLVGQGARQAFF	TGTGCCAGCAGCTTAGTGGGACAGGGTGCGCGGCAAGCTTTCTTT
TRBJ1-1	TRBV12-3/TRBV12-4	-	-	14	CASSFAGMNTEAFF	TGTGCCAGCAGTTTTGCAGGGATGAACACTGAAGCTTTCTTT
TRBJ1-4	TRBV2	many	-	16	CASSDSELGANEKLFF	TGTGCCAGCAGTGATTCTGAACTGGGGGCTAATGAAAAACTGTTTTTT
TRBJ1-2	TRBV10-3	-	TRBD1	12	CASGETGYGYTF	TGTGCCTCTGGGGAGACAGGGTACGGCTACACCTTC
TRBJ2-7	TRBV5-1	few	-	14	CASSPGVANREQYF	TGCGCCAGCAGTCCCGGGGTAGCGAATAGGGAGCAGTACTTC
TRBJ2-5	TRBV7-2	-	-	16	CASSLPLGRGGETQYF	TGTGCCAGCAGCTTACCGCTCGGCAGGGGAGGGGAGACCCAGTACTTC
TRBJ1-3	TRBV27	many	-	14	CASSPRGSGNTIYF	TGTGCCAGCAGTCCGAGGGGGTCGGGAAACACCATATATTTT